This passage covers 28 T cell receptor beta chains from one sample sequenced in a study of T cell repertoires in cytomegalovirus infection. No antigen has been identified for these receptors. TCRdb processed the reads anew with MiXCR; each CDR3 protein has one entry. The sample consists of approximately 730,000 distinct CDR3 sequences, almost 30% of them appearing once. The material was cultured CD8+ T cells from PBMCs, obtained from culture after CMV antigen stimulation. These receptors were obtained from a human donor in good health (CMV status not recorded). Some clones in this sample may be carry-over from other donors' samples.

A remark on this clonotype: A much larger clone is a single base away; this may be a read error. The chain employs TRBV7-6 and TRBJ2-5; 9 bases map to TRBD1. Germline V gene sequence: CDR1 SGHVS, CDR2 FNYEAQ. The CDR3 extends over 14 amino acids. CDR3 amino acids: CASSRGQGKETLYF. The CDR3 region has the DNA TGTGCCAGCAGCCGCGGACAGGGGAAAGAGACCCTGTACTTC.

The chain joins TRBV12-3 or TRBV12-4 to TRBJ2-3; D possibly corresponds to TRBD2 (6 bases). CDR3 size: 12 residues. V was shortened by 6 bases and J by 4 bases, with 8 bases between the two germline ends. CDR3 coding DNA: TGTGCCAGCAGGGAGGGGCCAGATACGCAGTATTTT. Translating it yields CASREGPDTQYF.

This clonotype appeared many times. The chain recombines TRBV7-8 with TRBJ2-1, with D unresolved. The V gene lost 5 bases and the J gene lost 5 bases, with 10 bases spanning the gap. The germline CDR1 and CDR2 sequences are SGHVS and FQNEAQ. This CDR3 contains 13 residues. CDR3 DNA sequence: TGTGCCAGCAGCGCTGGACGGAACAATGAGCAGTTCTTC. Translated, it gives CASSAGRNNEQFF.

This clonotype appeared a few times. The V and J genes are TRBV18 and TRBJ1-1; D might be TRBD1 (5 bases). CDR3 length: 15 amino acids. V dropped 5 bases and J dropped 1 base, with 14 bases sitting between them. CDR1 and CDR2 (germline): KGHSH, LQKENI. The CDR3 reads CASSSRGGGNTEAFF. DNA for the CDR3: TGTGCCAGCTCATCTCGCGGGGGGGGGAACACTGAAGCTTTCTTT.

The chain has TRBV20-1 and TRBJ1-2, with D unresolved. The germline V gene has CDR1 DFQATT and CDR2 SNEGSKA (reference sequence). Trimming removed 6 bases from V and 4 bases from J, with 18 bases in between. This CDR3 is 14 amino acids long. CDR3 residues: CSAPEGLLGYGYTF. The DNA for the CDR3 is TGCAGTGCACCCGAGGGATTGCTGGGCTATGGCTACACCTTC.

The chain is built from TRBV12-3 or TRBV12-4 and TRBJ1-2, with D maybe TRBD1 (6 bases). V lost 5 bases to trimming and J lost 11 bases, with 21 bases between them. The CDR3 is 14 residues long. The CDR3 nucleotides are TGTGCCAGCAGTGCCTCGGGGGCCGCGCTTGGGTACACCTTC. Residues: CASSASGAALGYTF.

The rearrangement links TRBV7-6 to TRBJ2-1; D not resolved. This CDR3 is built from 15 residues. Per germline, CDR1 SGHVS and CDR2 FNYEAQ. Between the trimmed V and J ends, which lost 5 bases and 4 bases, there was a span of 15 bases. The CDR3 bases are TGTGCCAGCAGCCCCCTCCTCCGCCAATACAATGAGCAGTTCTTC. This gives the protein CASSPLLRQYNEQFF.

This clonotype was seen a few times. The V and J genes are TRBV2 and TRBJ1-1; perhaps TRBD1 as D (6 bases). CDR1 and CDR2 from the germline V gene are SNHLY and FYNNEI. The CDR3 spans 11 residues. Trimming pared 6 bases from V and 4 bases from J, leaving 6 bases between. The CDR3 DNA reads as TGTGCCAGCAGGGACAGCACTGAAGCTTTCTTT. It encodes CASRDSTEAFF.

V is TRBV7-4 and J is TRBJ1-6; no definite D call. CDR1 and CDR2 from the germline V gene are SGHVT and SQSDAQ. The CDR3 contains 17 residues. The V and J ends lost 5 bases and 0 bases respectively, with 14 bases between them. The CDR3 loop is CASSPSDRSSYNSPLHF. In DNA form, the CDR3 reads TGTGCCAGCAGCCCTTCGGATCGTAGCTCCTATAATTCACCCCTCCACTTT.

Comments on this clonotype: This may be a read error, as it is one base from a much larger clone. The chain carries TRBV7-2 and TRBJ1-5, with D tentatively TRBD1 (6 bases). Germline assignment: CDR1 SGHTA and CDR2 FQGNSA. Trimming took off 5 bases at V and 5 bases at J, with 25 bases between the two ends. The CDR3 totals 18 residues. DNA of the CDR3: TGTGCCAGCAGCAAAGAGCTTGCCTTTGTGAGGGGGTATCAGCCCCAGCATTTT. Translation gives CASSKELAFVRGYQPQHF. Using reference TRBV7-2 and TRBJ1-5 for the parts outside the CDR3, the full variable domain is GAGVSQSPSNKVTEKGKDVELRCDPISGHTALYWYRQSLGQGLEFLIYFQGNSAPDKSGLPSDRFSAERTGGSVSTLTIQRTQQEDSAVYLCASSKELAFVRGYQPQHFGDGTRLSIL.

This clonotype has a count of ten or more. The chain has TRBV7-2 and TRBJ1-1; 9 bases align to TRBD1. There are 17 residues in the CDR3. V was pared by 2 bases and J by 3 bases, with 10 bases of the junction left unmatched. CDR1 is SGHTA and CDR2 is FQGNSA in the germline V gene. The CDR3 region has the DNA TGTGCCAGCAGCTTATACTGGACAGGGGTTGTGGACACTGAAGCTTTCTTT. As protein: CASSLYWTGVVDTEAFF.

As DNA, the CDR3 is TGCAGCGTTGAAGATCACAAACAAGAGACCCAGTACTTC. It specifies CSVEDHKQETQYF. This sequence joins TRBV29-1 and TRBJ2-5; D ambiguous. The CDR3 covers 13 residues. With 0 bases removed from V and 2 bases from J, the gap between germline ends came to 7 bases. In germline, CDR1 is SQVTM, CDR2 ANQGSEA.

This clonotype has more than one count but fewer than ten. The chain links TRBV4-3 to TRBJ1-2; tentative D call: TRBD1 (5 bases). The germline V and J ends were trimmed by 1 base and 4 bases, with 16 bases remaining between them. CDR3 length: 16 amino acids. The V gene's germline CDR1 is LGHNA and CDR2 YSLEER. The CDR3 sequence is CASSQAWAGQSYGYTF. In DNA, the CDR3 is TGCGCCAGCAGCCAAGCGTGGGCAGGGCAATCCTATGGCTACACCTTC.

This chain links TRBV27 with TRBJ1-6, with a weak D call TRBD1 (5 bases). The V end was cut by 0 bases, the J end by 0 bases, with 9 bases between. The CDR3 spans 17 residues. Germline V gives CDR1 MNHEY, CDR2 SMNVEV (reference sequence). The CDR3 sequence is CASSLSGQSSYNSPLHF. The CDR3 DNA reads as TGTGCCAGCAGTTTATCGGGGCAAAGCTCCTATAATTCACCCCTCCACTTT.

This clonotype was recorded a few times. The rearrangement joins TRBV7-9 to TRBJ2-7, with D perhaps TRBD1 (5 bases). The CDR3 is made up of 15 amino acids. V lost 4 bases to trimming and J lost 1 base, with 14 bases between them. Germline CDR1 SEHNR, CDR2 FQNEAQ (reference sequence). CDR3 DNA: TGTGCCAGCAGCTCCCCTAGTCGACAGTCCTACGAGCAGTACTTC. This gives the protein CASSSPSRQSYEQYF.

The chain employs TRBV2 and TRBJ2-3, with 9 bases lining up with TRBD1. V gave up 7 bases and J gave up 4 bases; unmatched junction bases: 9. This CDR3 region has 15 residues. In germline, CDR1 is SNHLY, CDR2 FYNNEI. The CDR3 bases are TGTGCCAGCATGCTTCGGACAGGGGTCCCAGATACGCAGTATTTT. This sequence encodes CASMLRTGVPDTQYF.

This clonotype was counted many times. The V gene is TRBV7-8, the J gene TRBJ2-3, with 8 bases that match TRBD2. CDR3 length: 17 amino acids. The J segment lost 4 bases and the V segment lost 9 bases, leaving 18 bases of the junction unmatched. Germline CDR1 SGHVS, CDR2 FQNEAQ. The CDR3 nucleotides read TGTGCCAGTGGCTTAAGGAGGGAGCGGGGGAGGGCAGATACGCAGTATTTT. Its translation: CASGLRRERGRADTQYF.

The J gene is TRBJ2-7, the V gene TRBV11-2; D perhaps matches TRBD2 (5 bases). Germline V gene data show CDR1 as SGHAT and CDR2 as FQNNGV. The CDR3 spans 15 residues. The V gene lost 6 bases and the J gene lost 0 bases, with 15 bases spanning the gap. The CDR3 loop is CASRDENRGSYEQYV. The CDR3, as DNA: TGTGCCAGCAGGGATGAAAACCGGGGCTCCTACGAGCAGTACGTC.

The V call is TRBV4-3, the J call TRBJ2-2, with TRBD1 identical over 10 bases. CDR3 length: 15 amino acids. V lost 3 bases and J lost 6; bases outside the gene matches: 4. Germline CDR1 is LGHNA and CDR2 is YSLEER. Here the CDR3 DNA reads TGCGCCAGCAGCCAGGTTGGACAGGGGGCCGGGGAGCTGTTTTTT. Protein sequence: CASSQVGQGAGELFF.

The chain links TRBV7-8 to TRBJ2-1; 13 bases match TRBD2. With 3 bases clipped from V and 7 bases from J, the junction kept 6 bases outside the gene matches. This CDR3 is 16 amino acids long. CDR1 SGHVS and CDR2 FQNEAQ come from the germline V gene. In DNA form, the CDR3 reads TGTGCCAGCAGCTTTACGACTAGCGGGGGGAGGAATGAGCAGTTCTTC. It encodes CASSFTTSGGRNEQFF.

The chain combines TRBV27 with TRBJ2-1; TRBD1 aligns across 9 bases. J was trimmed by 7 bases and V by 5 bases; bases with no gene match: 6. There are 14 residues in the CDR3. Germline assignment: CDR1 MNHEY and CDR2 SMNVEV (reference sequence). The CDR3 here is CASSNPGQGNEQFF. CDR3 DNA sequence: TGTGCCAGCAGTAACCCCGGACAGGGGAATGAGCAGTTCTTC.

V gene TRBV5-4 combines with J gene TRBJ2-7; 8 nucleotides align to TRBD2. V was pared by 4 bases and J by 11 bases, with 5 bases of the junction left unmatched. The CDR3 consists of 11 residues. The germline gives CDR1 SGHNT, CDR2 YYREEE (reference sequence). The CDR3 sequence: CASSLGRGEYF. In DNA, the CDR3 is TGTGCCAGCAGCCTCGGGAGGGGAGAGTACTTC.

This clonotype was seen a handful of times. The gene calls are TRBV28 and TRBJ1-4; 7 positions match TRBD1. Germline loops: CDR1 MDHEN, CDR2 SYDVKM. The length of the CDR3 is 15 residues. V shed 2 bases and J 2 bases; nucleotides not matched to a gene: 2. In nucleotides, the CDR3 is TGTGCCAGCAGTTTAGAGGACAGGACTAATGAAAAACTGTTTTTT. This gives the protein CASSLEDRTNEKLFF.

The chain is built from TRBV27 and TRBJ1-5; TRBD1 matches at 8 bases. This CDR3 contains 16 residues. V gave up 4 bases and J gave up 3 bases; unmatched junction bases: 8. Germline V lookup: CDR1 MNHEY, CDR2 SMNVEV (reference sequence). The CDR3 spells CASSSRTGGFNQPQHF. The DNA of the CDR3 is TGTGCCAGCAGTTCACGTACAGGGGGATTCAATCAGCCCCAGCATTTT.

This clonotype has a handful of counts. This chain joins TRBV6-5 and TRBJ2-3; perhaps TRBD2 as D (6 bases). This CDR3 region has 14 residues. The germline gives CDR1 MNHEY, CDR2 SVGAGI. V was cut by 7 bases and J by 2 bases, with 13 bases left in between. The CDR3 DNA reads TGTGCCAGCACCCACGGGACTTACACAGATACGCAGTATTTT. Encoded protein: CASTHGTYTDTQYF.

The sample holds a few counts of this clonotype. V is TRBV19 and J is TRBJ1-2; unclear D gene. The CDR3 is 13 amino acids. CDR1 is LNHDA and CDR2 is SQIVND in the germline V gene (reference sequence). V was clipped by 1 base and J by 4 bases, with 7 bases between them. CDR3 in amino acids: CASSIAGLYGYTF. DNA for the CDR3: TGTGCCAGTAGTATAGCCGGGCTCTATGGCTACACCTTC.

This rearrangement joins TRBV27 to TRBJ1-1; no clear D. Per the germline V gene, CDR1 is MNHEY and CDR2 is SMNVEV (reference sequence). The CDR3 is made up of 13 amino acids. The V and J ends lost 8 bases and 2 bases respectively, with 12 bases between them. CDR3 sequence reads: CASGPSPNTEAFF. CDR3 nucleotides: TGTGCCAGCGGCCCATCACCCAACACTGAAGCTTTCTTT.

This clonotype has only one observation. One base away lies a much larger clone, so this may be a sequencing read error. The gene calls are TRBV7-2 and TRBJ1-1; a possible D gene is TRBD1 (5 bases). Germline V gives CDR1 SGHTA, CDR2 FQGNSA. CDR3 length: 14 amino acids. The DNA of the CDR3 is TGTGCCAGCAGCCCCCGAGAGGGGTTGGGTGAAGCTTCCTTT. Translated, it gives CASSPREGLGEASF.